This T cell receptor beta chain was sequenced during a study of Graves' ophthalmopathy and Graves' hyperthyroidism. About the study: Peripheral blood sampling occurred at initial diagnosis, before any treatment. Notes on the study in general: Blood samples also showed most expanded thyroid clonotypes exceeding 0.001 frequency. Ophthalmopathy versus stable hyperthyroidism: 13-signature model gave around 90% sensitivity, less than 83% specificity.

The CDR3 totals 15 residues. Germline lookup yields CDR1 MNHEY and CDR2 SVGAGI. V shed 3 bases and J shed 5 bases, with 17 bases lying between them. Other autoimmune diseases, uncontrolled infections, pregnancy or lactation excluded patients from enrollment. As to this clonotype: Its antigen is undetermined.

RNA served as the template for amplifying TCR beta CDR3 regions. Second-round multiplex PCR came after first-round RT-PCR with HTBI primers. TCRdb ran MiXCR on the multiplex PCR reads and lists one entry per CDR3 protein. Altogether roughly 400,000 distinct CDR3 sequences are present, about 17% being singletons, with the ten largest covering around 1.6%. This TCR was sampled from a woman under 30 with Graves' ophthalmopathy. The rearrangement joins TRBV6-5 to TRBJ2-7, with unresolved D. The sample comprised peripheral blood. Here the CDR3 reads CASSYRSAPRDEQYF. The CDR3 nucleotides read TGTGCCAGCAGTTATAGATCAGCCCCAAGGGACGAGCAGTACTTC.